Detailed here is one TCR beta chain. Compared with germline, one end of the junction differs, possibly owing to a read error. This sample was included in a study of Graves' ophthalmopathy and Graves' hyperthyroidism. This CDR3 has 13 residues. From germline, CDR1 is WSHSY and CDR2 SAAADI. Amplification of the TCR beta CDR3 regions used RNA transcripts (as template). HTBI primers were employed in first-round RT-PCR, then a second-round multiplex PCR followed. TCRdb itself ran the multiplex PCR reads through MiXCR, one entry per CDR3 protein. This table has hundreds of thousands of distinct CDR3 sequences, about 16% appearing once.

The sample was peripheral blood. V usage is TRBV10-2 and J usage is TRBJ1-1, with D maybe TRBD1 (5 bases). The sequence was obtained from a woman aged 18-29 years with stable Graves' hyperthyroidism. CDR3 residues: CASSDRENTESFF. CDR3 DNA: TGCGCCAGCAGTGACAGGGAGAACACTGAATCTTTCTTT.